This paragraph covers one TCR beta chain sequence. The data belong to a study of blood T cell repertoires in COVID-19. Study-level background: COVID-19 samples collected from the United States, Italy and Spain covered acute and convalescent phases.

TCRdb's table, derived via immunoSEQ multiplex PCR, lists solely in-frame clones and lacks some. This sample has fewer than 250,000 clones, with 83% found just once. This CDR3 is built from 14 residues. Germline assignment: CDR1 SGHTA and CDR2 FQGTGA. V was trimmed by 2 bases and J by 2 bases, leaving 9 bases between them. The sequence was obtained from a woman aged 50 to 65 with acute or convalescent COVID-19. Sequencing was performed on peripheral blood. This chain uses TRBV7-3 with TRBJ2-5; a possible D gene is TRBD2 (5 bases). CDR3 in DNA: TGTGCCAGCAGCTTATTCGGCGGGCAAGAGACCCAGTACTTC. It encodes CASSLFGGQETQYF.